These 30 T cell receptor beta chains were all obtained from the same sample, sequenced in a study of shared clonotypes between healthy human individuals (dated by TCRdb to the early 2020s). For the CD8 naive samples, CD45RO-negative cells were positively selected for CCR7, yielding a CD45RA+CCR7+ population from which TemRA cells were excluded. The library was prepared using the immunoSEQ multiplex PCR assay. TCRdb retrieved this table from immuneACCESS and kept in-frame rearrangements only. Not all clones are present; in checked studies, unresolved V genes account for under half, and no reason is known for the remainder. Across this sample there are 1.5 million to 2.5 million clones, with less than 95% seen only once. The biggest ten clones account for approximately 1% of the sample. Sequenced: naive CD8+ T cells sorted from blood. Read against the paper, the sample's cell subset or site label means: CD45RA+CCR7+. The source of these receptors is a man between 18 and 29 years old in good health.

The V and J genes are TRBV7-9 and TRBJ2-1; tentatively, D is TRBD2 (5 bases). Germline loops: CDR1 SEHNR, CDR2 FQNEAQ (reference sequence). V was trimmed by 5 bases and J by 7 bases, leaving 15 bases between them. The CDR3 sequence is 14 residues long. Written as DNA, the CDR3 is TGTGCCAGCAGCGCGATCGGGGATTGGAATGAGCAGTTCTTC. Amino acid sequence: CASSAIGDWNEQFF.

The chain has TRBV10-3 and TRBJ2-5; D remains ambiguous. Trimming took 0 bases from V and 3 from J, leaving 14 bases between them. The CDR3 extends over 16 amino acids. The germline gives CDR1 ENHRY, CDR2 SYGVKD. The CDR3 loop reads CAISESVSGGKETQYF. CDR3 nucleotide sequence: TGTGCCATCAGTGAGTCAGTATCGGGCGGAAAAGAGACCCAGTACTTC.

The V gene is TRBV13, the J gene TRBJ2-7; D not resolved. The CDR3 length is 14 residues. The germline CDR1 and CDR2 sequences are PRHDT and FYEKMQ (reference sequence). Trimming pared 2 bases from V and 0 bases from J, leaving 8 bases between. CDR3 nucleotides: TGTGCCAGCAGCTTAAGCCGAAGCTCCTACGAGCAGTACTTC. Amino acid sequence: CASSLSRSSYEQYF.

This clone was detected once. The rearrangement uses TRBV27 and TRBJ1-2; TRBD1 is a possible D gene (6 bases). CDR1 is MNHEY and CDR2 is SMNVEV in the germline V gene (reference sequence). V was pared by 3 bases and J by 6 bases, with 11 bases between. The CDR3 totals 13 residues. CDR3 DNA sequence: TGTGCCAGCAGTTTTTTGGGGGCGGATGGCTACACCTTC. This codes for CASSFLGADGYTF.

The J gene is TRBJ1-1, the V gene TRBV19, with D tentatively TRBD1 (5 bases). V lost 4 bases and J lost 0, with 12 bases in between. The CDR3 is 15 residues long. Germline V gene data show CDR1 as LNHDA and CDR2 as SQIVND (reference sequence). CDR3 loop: CASSSRALMNTEAFF. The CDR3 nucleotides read TGTGCCAGTAGTAGCAGGGCTCTCATGAACACTGAAGCTTTCTTT.

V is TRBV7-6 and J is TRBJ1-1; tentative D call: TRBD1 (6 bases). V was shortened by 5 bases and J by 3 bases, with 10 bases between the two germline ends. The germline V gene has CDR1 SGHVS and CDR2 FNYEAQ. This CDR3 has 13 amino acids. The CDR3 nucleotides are TGTGCCAGCAGCCTACAGGGAGACACTGAAGCTTTCTTT. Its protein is CASSLQGDTEAFF. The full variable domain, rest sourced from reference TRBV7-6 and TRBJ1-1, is GAGVSQSPRYKVTKRGQDVALRCDPISGHVSLYWYRQALGQGPEFLTYFNYEAQQDKSGLPNDRFSAERPEGSISTLTIQRTEQRDSAMYRCASSLQGDTEAFFGQGTRLTVV.

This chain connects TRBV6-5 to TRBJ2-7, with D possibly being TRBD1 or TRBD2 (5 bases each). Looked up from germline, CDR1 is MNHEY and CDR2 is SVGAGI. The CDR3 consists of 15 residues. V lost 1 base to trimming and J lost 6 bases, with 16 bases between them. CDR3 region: CASSYFEGSSSEQYF. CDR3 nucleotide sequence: TGTGCCAGCAGTTACTTCGAGGGGAGTAGTAGCGAGCAGTACTTC.

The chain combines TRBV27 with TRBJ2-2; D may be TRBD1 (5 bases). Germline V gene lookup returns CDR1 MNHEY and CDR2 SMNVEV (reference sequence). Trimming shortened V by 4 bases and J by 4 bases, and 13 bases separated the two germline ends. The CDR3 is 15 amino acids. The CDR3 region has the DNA TGTGCCAGCAGTTCGCCTAGTCAGGGCACCGGGGAGCTGTTTTTT. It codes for CASSSPSQGTGELFF.

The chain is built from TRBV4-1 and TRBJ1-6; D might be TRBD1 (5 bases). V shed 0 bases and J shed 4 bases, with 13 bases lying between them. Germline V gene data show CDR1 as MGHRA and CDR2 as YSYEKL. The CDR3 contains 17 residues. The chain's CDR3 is CASSQDYGDLYNSPLHF. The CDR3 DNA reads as TGCGCCAGCAGCCAAGATTATGGGGACCTTTATAATTCACCCCTCCACTTT.

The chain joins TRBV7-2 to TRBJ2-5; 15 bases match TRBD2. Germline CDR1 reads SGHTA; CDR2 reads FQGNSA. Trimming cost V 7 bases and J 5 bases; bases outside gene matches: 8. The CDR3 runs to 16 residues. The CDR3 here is CASTTTGTSGRETQYF. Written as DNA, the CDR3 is TGTGCCAGCACCACTACCGGGACTAGCGGGAGGGAGACCCAGTACTTC.

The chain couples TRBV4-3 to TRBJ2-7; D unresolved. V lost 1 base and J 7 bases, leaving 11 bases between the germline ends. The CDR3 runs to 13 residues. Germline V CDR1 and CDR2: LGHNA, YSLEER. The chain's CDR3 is CASSQAWGREQYF. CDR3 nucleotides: TGCGCCAGCAGCCAAGCCTGGGGTCGAGAGCAGTACTTC.

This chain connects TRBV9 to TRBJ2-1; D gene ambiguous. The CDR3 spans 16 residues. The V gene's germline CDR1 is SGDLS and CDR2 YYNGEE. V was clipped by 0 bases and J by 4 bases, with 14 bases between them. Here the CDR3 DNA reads TGTGCCAGCAGCGTAGCTTCCAGCTCCGAGTACAATGAGCAGTTCTTC. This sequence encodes CASSVASSSEYNEQFF.

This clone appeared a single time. CDR3 sequence (DNA): TGTGCCAGCAGCTTCAAAGGGGTAGCGGGAGTAGGCGATGAGCAGTTCTTC. Its translation: CASSFKGVAGVGDEQFF. The chain carries TRBV13 and TRBJ2-1; 9 bases align to TRBD2. V gave up 3 bases and J gave up 8 bases; unmatched junction bases: 14. Looked up from germline, CDR1 is PRHDT and CDR2 is FYEKMQ (reference sequence). CDR3 length: 17 residues.

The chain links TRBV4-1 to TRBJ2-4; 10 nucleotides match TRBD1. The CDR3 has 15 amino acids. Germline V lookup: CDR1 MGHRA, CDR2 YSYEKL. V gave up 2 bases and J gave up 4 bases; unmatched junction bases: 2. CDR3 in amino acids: CASSQWTGGKNIQYF. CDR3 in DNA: TGCGCCAGCAGCCAATGGACAGGGGGTAAAAACATTCAGTACTTC.

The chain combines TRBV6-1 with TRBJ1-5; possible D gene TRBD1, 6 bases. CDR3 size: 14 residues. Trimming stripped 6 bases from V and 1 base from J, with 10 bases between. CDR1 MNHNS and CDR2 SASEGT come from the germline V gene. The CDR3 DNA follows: TGTGCCAGCAGATTCAGGGGCAGCAATCAGCCCCAGCATTTT. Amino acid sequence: CASRFRGSNQPQHF.

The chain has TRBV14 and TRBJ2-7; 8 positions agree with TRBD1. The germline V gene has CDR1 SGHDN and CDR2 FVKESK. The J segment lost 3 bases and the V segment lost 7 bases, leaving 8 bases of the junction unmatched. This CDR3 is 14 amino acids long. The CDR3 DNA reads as TGTGCCAGCACCAAGGACGGGACAGGCTACGAGCAGTACTTC. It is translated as CASTKDGTGYEQYF.

DNA of the CDR3: TGTGCCAGCAGTCTCCTCGGGGTAACTAGCGGGAGTCCTGAGCAGTTCTTC. Protein sequence: CASSLLGVTSGSPEQFF. This sequence joins TRBV27 and TRBJ2-1; 11 bases fit TRBD2. The CDR3 has 17 amino acids. With V trimmed by 5 bases and J by 9 bases, 15 bases remained unmatched. Per germline, CDR1 MNHEY and CDR2 SMNVEV (reference sequence).

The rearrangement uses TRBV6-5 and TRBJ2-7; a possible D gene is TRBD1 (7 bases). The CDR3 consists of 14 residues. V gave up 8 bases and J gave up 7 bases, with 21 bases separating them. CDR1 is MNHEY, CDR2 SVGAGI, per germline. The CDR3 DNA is TGTGCCAGCCGACGACAGGGAGGATTTTTTGAGCAGTACTTC. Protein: CASRRQGGFFEQYF.

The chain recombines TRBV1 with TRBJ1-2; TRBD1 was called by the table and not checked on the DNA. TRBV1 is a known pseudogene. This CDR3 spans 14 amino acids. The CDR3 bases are TGCACCAGGTCCCGGGACAGTTCTAACTATGGCTACACCTTC. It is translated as CTRSRDSSNYGYTF.

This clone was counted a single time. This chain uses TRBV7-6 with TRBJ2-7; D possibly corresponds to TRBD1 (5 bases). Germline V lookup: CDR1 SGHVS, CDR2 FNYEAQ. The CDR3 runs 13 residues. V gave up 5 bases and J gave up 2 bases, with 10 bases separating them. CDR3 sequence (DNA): TGTGCCAGCAGCCTTACAGGTGCCTACGAGCAGTACTTC. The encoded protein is CASSLTGAYEQYF.

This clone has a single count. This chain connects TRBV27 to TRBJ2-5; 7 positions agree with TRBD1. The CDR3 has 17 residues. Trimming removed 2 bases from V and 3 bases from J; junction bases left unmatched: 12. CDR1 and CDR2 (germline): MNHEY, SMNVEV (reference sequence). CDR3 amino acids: CASSLLNRGVREETQYF. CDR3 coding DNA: TGTGCCAGCAGTTTACTAAACAGGGGAGTCAGGGAAGAGACCCAGTACTTC.

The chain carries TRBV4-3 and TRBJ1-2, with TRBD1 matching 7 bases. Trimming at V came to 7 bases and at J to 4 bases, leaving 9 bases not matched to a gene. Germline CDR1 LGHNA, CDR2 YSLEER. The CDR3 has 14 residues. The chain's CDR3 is CASNPGTEAYGYTF. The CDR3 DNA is TGCGCCAGCAACCCCGGGACAGAAGCCTATGGCTACACCTTC.

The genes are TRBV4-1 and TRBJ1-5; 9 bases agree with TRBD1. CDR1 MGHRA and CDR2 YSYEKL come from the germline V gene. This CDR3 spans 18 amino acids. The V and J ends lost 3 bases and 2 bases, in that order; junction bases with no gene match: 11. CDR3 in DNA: TGCGCCAGCAGCCAGGGACTCGCCCGGGACAGGGGCAATCAGCCCCAGCATTTT. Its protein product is CASSQGLARDRGNQPQHF.

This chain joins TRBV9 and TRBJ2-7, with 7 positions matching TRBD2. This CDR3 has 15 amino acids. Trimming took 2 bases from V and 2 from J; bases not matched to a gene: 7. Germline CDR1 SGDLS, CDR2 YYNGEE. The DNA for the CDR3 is TGTGCCAGCAGCGTGGGGGACGGACTAGCCTACGAGCAGTACTTC. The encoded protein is CASSVGDGLAYEQYF.

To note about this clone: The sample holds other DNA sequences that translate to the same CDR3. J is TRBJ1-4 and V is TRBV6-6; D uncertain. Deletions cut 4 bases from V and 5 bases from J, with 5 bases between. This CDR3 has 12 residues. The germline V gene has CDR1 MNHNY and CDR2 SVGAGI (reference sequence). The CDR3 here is CASSLSNEKLFF. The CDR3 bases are TGTGCCAGCAGTTTATCCAATGAAAAACTGTTTTTT.

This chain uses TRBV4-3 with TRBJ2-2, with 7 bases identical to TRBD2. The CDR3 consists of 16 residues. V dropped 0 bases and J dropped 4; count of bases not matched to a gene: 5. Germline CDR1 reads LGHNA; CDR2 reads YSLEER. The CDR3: CASSQDGGSGTGELFF. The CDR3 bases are TGCGCCAGCAGCCAAGATGGCGGGAGTGGCACCGGGGAGCTGTTTTTT.

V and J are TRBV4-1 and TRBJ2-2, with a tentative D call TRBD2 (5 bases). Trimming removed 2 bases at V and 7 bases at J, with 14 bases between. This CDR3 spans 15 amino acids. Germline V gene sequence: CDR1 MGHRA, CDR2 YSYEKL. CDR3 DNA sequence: TGCGCCAGCAGCCAATATCCCGGGAATTTCGGGGAGCTGTTTTTT. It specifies CASSQYPGNFGELFF.

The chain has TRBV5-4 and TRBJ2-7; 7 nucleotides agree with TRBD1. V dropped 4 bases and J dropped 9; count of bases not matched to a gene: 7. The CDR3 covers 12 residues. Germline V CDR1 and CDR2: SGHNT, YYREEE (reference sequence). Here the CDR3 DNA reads TGTGCCAGCAGCATAGACAGGGCAGGGCAGTACTTC. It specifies CASSIDRAGQYF.

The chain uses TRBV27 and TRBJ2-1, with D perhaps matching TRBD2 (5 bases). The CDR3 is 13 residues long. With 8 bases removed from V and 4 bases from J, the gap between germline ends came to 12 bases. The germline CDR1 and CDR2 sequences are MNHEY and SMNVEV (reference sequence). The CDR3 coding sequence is TGTGCCAGCGGAGGCGCGACTTACAATGAGCAGTTCTTC. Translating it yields CASGGATYNEQFF.

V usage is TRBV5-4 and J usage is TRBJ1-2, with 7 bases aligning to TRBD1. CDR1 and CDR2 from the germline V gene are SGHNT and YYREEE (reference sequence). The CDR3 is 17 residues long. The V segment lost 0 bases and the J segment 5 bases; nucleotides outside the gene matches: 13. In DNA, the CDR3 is TGTGCCAGCAGCTTGGGGACAGGCCGAGTACTTAATTATGGCTACACCTTC. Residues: CASSLGTGRVLNYGYTF.